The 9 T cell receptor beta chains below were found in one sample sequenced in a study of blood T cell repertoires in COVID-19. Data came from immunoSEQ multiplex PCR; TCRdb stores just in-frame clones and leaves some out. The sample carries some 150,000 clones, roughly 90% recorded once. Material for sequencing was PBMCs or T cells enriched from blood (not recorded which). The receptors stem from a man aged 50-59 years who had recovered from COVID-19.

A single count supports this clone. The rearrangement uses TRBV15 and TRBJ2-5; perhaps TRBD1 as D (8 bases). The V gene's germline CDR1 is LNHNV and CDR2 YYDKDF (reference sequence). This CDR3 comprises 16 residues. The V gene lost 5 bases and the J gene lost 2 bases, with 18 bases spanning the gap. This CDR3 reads CATSPIGQGGQETQYF. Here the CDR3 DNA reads TGTGCCACCAGCCCAATAGGACAGGGAGGGCAAGAGACCCAGTACTTC.

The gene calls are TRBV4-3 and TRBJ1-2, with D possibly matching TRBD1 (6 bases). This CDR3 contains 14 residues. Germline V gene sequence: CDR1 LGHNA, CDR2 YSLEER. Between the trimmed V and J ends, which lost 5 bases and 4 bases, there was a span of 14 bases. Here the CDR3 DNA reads TGCGCCAGCAGCGAGGGGGGGCCGACCTATGGCTACACCTTC. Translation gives CASSEGGPTYGYTF.

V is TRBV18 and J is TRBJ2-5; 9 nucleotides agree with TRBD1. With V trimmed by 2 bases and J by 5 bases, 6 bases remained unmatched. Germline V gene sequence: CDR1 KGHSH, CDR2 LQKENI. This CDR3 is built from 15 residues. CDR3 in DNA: TGTGCCAGCTCACCAACAGGGGGCCCAGGGGAGACCCAGTACTTC. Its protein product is CASSPTGGPGETQYF.

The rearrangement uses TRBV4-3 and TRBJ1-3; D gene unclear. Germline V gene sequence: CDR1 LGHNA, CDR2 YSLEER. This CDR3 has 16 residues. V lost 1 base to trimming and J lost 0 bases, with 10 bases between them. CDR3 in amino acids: CASSQGVRGSGNTIYF. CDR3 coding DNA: TGCGCCAGCAGCCAAGGGGTGCGGGGCTCTGGAAACACCATATATTTT.

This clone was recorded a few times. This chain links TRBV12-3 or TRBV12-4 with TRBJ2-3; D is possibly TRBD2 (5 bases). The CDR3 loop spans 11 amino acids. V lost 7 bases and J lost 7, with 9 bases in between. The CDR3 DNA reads TGTGCCAGCATGATCGGGAATACGCAGTATTTT. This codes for CASMIGNTQYF.

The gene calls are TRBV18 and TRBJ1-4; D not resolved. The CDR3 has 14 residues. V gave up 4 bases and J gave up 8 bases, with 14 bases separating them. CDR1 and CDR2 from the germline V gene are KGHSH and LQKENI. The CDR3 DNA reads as TGTGCCAGCTCACTACCGGGCTTCGAGGAAAAACTGTTTTTT. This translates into CASSLPGFEEKLFF.

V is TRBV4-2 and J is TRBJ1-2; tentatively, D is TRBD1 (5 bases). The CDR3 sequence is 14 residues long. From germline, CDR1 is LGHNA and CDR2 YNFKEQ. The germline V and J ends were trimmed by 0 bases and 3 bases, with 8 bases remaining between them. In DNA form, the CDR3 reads TGTGCCAGCAGCCAAGATGGGGGGGACTATGGCTACACCTTC. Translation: CASSQDGGDYGYTF.

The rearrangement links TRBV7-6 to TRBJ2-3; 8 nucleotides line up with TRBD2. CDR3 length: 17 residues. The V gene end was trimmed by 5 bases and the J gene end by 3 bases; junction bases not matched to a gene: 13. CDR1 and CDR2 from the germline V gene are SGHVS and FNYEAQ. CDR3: CASSPLAGPPETDTQYF. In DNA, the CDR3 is TGTGCCAGCAGCCCTTTAGCGGGACCGCCGGAGACAGATACGCAGTATTTT.

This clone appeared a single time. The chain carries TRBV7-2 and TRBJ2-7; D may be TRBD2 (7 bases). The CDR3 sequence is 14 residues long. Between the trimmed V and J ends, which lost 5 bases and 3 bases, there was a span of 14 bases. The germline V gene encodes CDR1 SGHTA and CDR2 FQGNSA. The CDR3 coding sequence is TGTGCCAGCAGCCCTAGGGGGGGATACTACGAGCAGTACGTC. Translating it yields CASSPRGGYYEQYV.